These 3 T cell receptor beta chains share one sample of origin, sequenced in a study of shared clonotypes between healthy human individuals. Method: immunoSEQ multiplex PCR; TCRdb's copy keeps in-frame clones and lacks some. The sample contains 2 million to 2.5 million clones, over 90% of which appear only once. Sequencing was carried out using naive CD4+ T cells from PBMCs. Subset defined: CD45RA+ positively selected. The source is a man between 18 and 35 years old in good health. Some clones in this sample may be carry-over from other donors' samples.

The genes are TRBV11-2 and TRBJ1-3; a possible D gene is TRBD1 (5 bases). CDR3 length: 15 residues. Trimming took 6 bases from V and 0 from J, leaving 12 bases between them. Looked up from germline, CDR1 is SGHAT and CDR2 is FQNNGV. CDR3 in amino acids: CASSSGRISGNTIYF. Here the CDR3 DNA reads TGTGCCAGCAGTTCGGGACGGATCTCTGGAAACACCATATATTTT.

The V and J genes are TRBV19 and TRBJ1-2; 9 bases map to TRBD1. Germline V CDR1 and CDR2: LNHDA, SQIVND (reference sequence). V trimming: 7 bases; J trimming: 6 bases; junction bases outside the gene matches: 6. The CDR3 spans 13 residues. The CDR3 nucleotides read TGTGCCAGTAAAATCACAGGGGGCGATGGCTACACCTTC. This translates into CASKITGGDGYTF.

The V call is TRBV4-1, the J call TRBJ2-7, with 9 bases matching TRBD1. The CDR3 runs 17 residues. In germline, CDR1 is MGHRA, CDR2 YSYEKL. V lost 1 base to trimming and J lost 0 bases; unmatched junction nucleotides: 7. The CDR3 is CASSQGQRGQGSYEQYF. CDR3 in DNA: TGCGCCAGCAGCCAAGGGCAGAGGGGACAGGGCTCCTACGAGCAGTACTTC.